This passage covers 19 T cell receptor beta chains from one sample sequenced in a study of blood T cell repertoires in COVID-19. Clones were read by immunoSEQ multiplex PCR, and TCRdb kept only the in-frame ones, dropping some. The data contain 300,000 to 500,000 clones, 88% of them singletons. Sequenced: PBMCs or T cells enriched from blood (not recorded which). All receptors come from a woman aged 40-49 years with acute COVID-19.

This chain connects TRBV7-9 to TRBJ2-3, with a weak D call TRBD1 (5 bases). The CDR3 has 13 amino acids. Germline loops: CDR1 SEHNR, CDR2 FQNEAQ (reference sequence). Trimming stripped 5 bases from V and 3 bases from J, with 9 bases between. CDR3: CASSVQGTDTQYF. CDR3 in DNA: TGTGCCAGCAGCGTTCAGGGTACAGATACGCAGTATTTT.

This chain links TRBV4-2 with TRBJ2-1; 9 bases agree with TRBD2. The V gene end was trimmed by 1 base and the J gene end by 8 bases; junction bases not matched to a gene: 9. Germline CDR1 and CDR2: LGHNA and YNFKEQ. This CDR3 comprises 16 residues. The CDR3 DNA sequence: TGTGCCAGCAGCCAAGGATCAGCGGGGGGTTACTATGAGCAGTTCTTC. It translates to CASSQGSAGGYYEQFF.

The gene calls are TRBV12-1 and TRBJ1-1; TRBD1 is the table's D call, not checked against the DNA. TRBV12-1 constitutes a pseudogene. The CDR3 is 15 amino acids. The CDR3 sequence is CASSPYPGALTEAFF. DNA for the CDR3: TGTGCCAGCAGCCCCTACCCAGGGGCCTTGACTGAAGCTTTCTTT.

The chain carries TRBV6-2 or TRBV6-3 and TRBJ2-1; the match to TRBD2 covers 7 bases. CDR3 length: 15 amino acids. Losses at the gene ends were 5 bases for V and 0 bases for J; bases not matched to a gene: 4. Germline V gene sequence: CDR1 MNHEY, CDR2 SVGEGT. DNA for the CDR3: TGTGCCAGCAGTCTTTCTAGCGGCTCCTACAATGAGCAGTTCTTC. This gives the protein CASSLSSGSYNEQFF.

The chain is built from TRBV30 and TRBJ1-6; TRBD1 is a possible D gene (6 bases). The CDR3 contains 14 residues. Germline V CDR1 and CDR2: GTSNPN, SVGIG (reference sequence). V was pared by 0 bases and J by 8 bases, with 11 bases between. CDR3 protein: CAWSVGGGHSPLHF. CDR3 nucleotides: TGTGCCTGGAGTGTAGGCGGGGGGCATTCACCCCTCCACTTT.

V and J are TRBV9 and TRBJ2-2, with 9 bases fitting TRBD1. Germline V gene lookup returns CDR1 SGDLS and CDR2 YYNGEE. After removal of 1 base from V and 5 bases from J, the junction contained 6 bases not matched to a gene. The CDR3 has 16 residues. In DNA form, the CDR3 reads TGTGCCAGCAGCGTATCCACAGGGGGCGATACCGGGGAGCTGTTTTTT. Amino acid sequence: CASSVSTGGDTGELFF.

This rearrangement joins TRBV25-1 to TRBJ1-6; D ambiguous. V lost 0 bases and J 0 bases, leaving 6 bases between the germline ends. CDR3 length: 16 residues. In germline, CDR1 is MGHDK, CDR2 SYGVNS. The CDR3 sequence: CASSEYLSSYNSPLHF. CDR3 DNA sequence: TGTGCCAGCAGTGAATATCTGAGCTCCTATAATTCACCCCTCCACTTT.

The rearrangement joins TRBV10-3 to TRBJ2-3, with D perhaps TRBD1 (5 bases). Germline loops: CDR1 ENHRY, CDR2 SYGVKD. V dropped 7 bases and J dropped 1 base, with 9 bases sitting between them. This CDR3 is built from 13 residues. The CDR3 sequence: CAIKLTGTDTQYF. The CDR3 DNA is TGTGCCATCAAGCTGACAGGCACAGATACGCAGTATTTT.

This clone was seen a handful of times. The chain links TRBV5-6 to TRBJ2-7; 8 bases line up with TRBD2. There are 18 residues in the CDR3. Germline CDR1 and CDR2: SGHDT and YYEEEE. V lost 0 bases, J lost 3 bases, and 14 bases stayed unmatched. CDR3 sequence reads: CASSLAGISGGPSYEQYF. CDR3 sequence (DNA): TGTGCCAGCAGCTTGGCCGGGATCAGCGGGGGCCCGAGCTACGAGCAGTACTTC.

This chain connects TRBV12-5 to TRBJ2-2; TRBD2 might be the D (5 bases). The CDR3 is 15 amino acids. Trimming removed 4 bases from V and 5 bases from J, with 14 bases in between. CDR1 and CDR2 (germline): LGHNT, FRNRAP. The CDR3 sequence is CASGYTQRVTGELFF. The CDR3 coding sequence is TGTGCTAGTGGTTACACCCAGAGGGTTACCGGGGAGCTGTTTTTT.

The chain has TRBV27 and TRBJ1-5, with D perhaps matching TRBD1 (5 bases). V gave up 7 bases and J gave up 2 bases, with 15 bases separating them. The CDR3 covers 15 residues. The germline V gene encodes CDR1 MNHEY and CDR2 SMNVEV (reference sequence). CDR3 DNA sequence: TGTGCCAGCACGGGACTCCCTTTCGGCAATCAGCCCCAGCATTTT. It codes for CASTGLPFGNQPQHF.

Only a few counts were recorded for this clone. The chain recombines TRBV5-1 with TRBJ1-6; a weak D match, TRBD1 (5 bases). Germline assignment: CDR1 SGHRS and CDR2 YFSETQ. Trimming shortened V by 0 bases and J by 6 bases, and 16 bases separated the two germline ends. The CDR3 contains 17 residues. The CDR3 loop is CASSLVLSGAGNSPLHF. The CDR3 DNA reads TGCGCCAGCAGCTTGGTACTGTCTGGGGCTGGTAATTCACCCCTCCACTTT.

J is TRBJ1-2 and V is TRBV6-5; D possibly corresponds to TRBD1 (6 bases). V shed 10 bases and J shed 0 bases, with 18 bases lying between them. Looked up from germline, CDR1 is MNHEY and CDR2 is SVGAGI. The CDR3 sequence is 15 residues long. This chain's CDR3 is CATLGQILSNYGYTF. CDR3 sequence (DNA): TGTGCCACCCTTGGACAGATACTCTCTAACTATGGCTACACCTTC.

In this sample, this clone turned up once. J is TRBJ2-1 and V is TRBV14; maybe TRBD2 (6 bases). The germline V gene has CDR1 SGHDN and CDR2 FVKESK. Trimming took 4 bases from V and 6 from J, leaving 10 bases between them. The CDR3 length is 13 residues. The CDR3 spells CASSPGLGNEQFF. The CDR3 nucleotides read TGTGCCAGCAGCCCGGGACTGGGCAATGAGCAGTTCTTC.

This sequence joins TRBV4-1 and TRBJ1-2; TRBD1 is a possible D gene (6 bases). Germline CDR1 is MGHRA and CDR2 is YSYEKL. V gave up 1 base and J gave up 5 bases, with 8 bases separating them. The CDR3 is 13 amino acids. CDR3 DNA sequence: TGCGCCAGCAGCCAAGGGACAGAGTATGGCTACACCTTC. Translating gives CASSQGTEYGYTF.

The chain is built from TRBV4-1 and TRBJ1-5; D is unclear. Trimming cost V 0 bases and J 6 bases, with 6 bases left between them. This CDR3 comprises 13 residues. In germline, CDR1 is MGHRA, CDR2 YSYEKL. CDR3 loop: CASSQDEGQPQHF. The CDR3 region has the DNA TGCGCCAGCAGCCAAGATGAGGGTCAGCCCCAGCATTTT.

The chain has TRBV15 and TRBJ2-5, with TRBD1 matching over 9 bases. CDR1 is LNHNV, CDR2 YYDKDF, per germline (reference sequence). The CDR3 length is 16 residues. Trimming cost V 1 base and J 8 bases; bases outside gene matches: 11. In DNA form, the CDR3 reads TGTGCCACCAGCAGAGCCCTAGAAGGGACAGGGTCCACCCAGTACTTC. It codes for CATSRALEGTGSTQYF.

The CDR3 loop reads CAISESPWQGEHNTEAFF. The DNA of the CDR3 is TGTGCCATCAGTGAGTCCCCCTGGCAGGGCGAGCACAACACTGAAGCTTTCTTT. V and J are TRBV10-3 and TRBJ1-1; D might be TRBD1 (5 bases). Trimming removed 0 bases at V and 2 bases at J, with 19 bases between. The germline V gene has CDR1 ENHRY and CDR2 SYGVKD. The CDR3 is 18 amino acids.

This rearrangement joins TRBV3-1 (or the pseudogene TRBV3-2) to TRBJ2-3, with D unresolved. This CDR3 is 15 amino acids long. Per germline, CDR1 LGHDT and CDR2 YNNKEL (reference sequence). Deletions cut 8 bases from V and 0 bases from J, with 15 bases between. The CDR3 is CASGDSPTSTDTQYF. The CDR3 DNA reads TGTGCCAGCGGAGATAGCCCGACTAGCACAGATACGCAGTATTTT.